This T cell receptor beta chain was recorded in a study of OX40 agonist ivuxolimab in advanced cancers. Study results and caveats: Both CD4+ and CD8+ T cell populations in blood had undergone clonal expansion by week 6 at 0.1 to 3.0 mg/kg.

Measured with immunoSEQ multiplex PCR; TCRdb has only the in-frame clones, and not every one. The data contain fewer than 95,000 clones, roughly 85% of them singletons. As regards this clone: The antigen remains unidentified.

This CDR3 spans 17 amino acids. Per germline, CDR1 KGHSH and CDR2 LQKENI. The junction had 15 bases not matched to a gene; V was cut back by 3 bases and J by 9 bases. Sequences were derived from CD4+ or CD8+ T cells sorted from blood, sampled in a trial of the OX40 agonist ivuxolimab. V is TRBV18 and J is TRBJ2-1; 9 nucleotides agree with TRBD1. The clonotype was recovered from an adult with an advanced solid tumor such as melanoma, head and neck, liver or kidney cancer. For the CDR3, the DNA is TGTGCCAGCTCACCCCCGGCTCTGATACAGGGGGCTGTTGAGCAGTTCTTC. Translation gives CASSPPALIQGAVEQFF.